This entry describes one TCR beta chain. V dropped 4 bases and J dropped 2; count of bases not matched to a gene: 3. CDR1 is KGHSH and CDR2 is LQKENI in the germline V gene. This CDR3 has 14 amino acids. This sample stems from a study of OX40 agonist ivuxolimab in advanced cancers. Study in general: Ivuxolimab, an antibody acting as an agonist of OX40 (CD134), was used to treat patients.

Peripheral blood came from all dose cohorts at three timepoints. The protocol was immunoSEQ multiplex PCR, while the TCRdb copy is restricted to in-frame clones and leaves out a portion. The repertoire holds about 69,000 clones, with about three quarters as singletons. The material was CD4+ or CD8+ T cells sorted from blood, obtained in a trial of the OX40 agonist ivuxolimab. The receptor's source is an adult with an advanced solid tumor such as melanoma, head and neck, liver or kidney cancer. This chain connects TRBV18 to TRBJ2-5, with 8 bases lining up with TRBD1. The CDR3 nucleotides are TGTGCCAGCTCACAGCGACAGGGGCAAGAGACCCAGTACTTC. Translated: CASSQRQGQETQYF. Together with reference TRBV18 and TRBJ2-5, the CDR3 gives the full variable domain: NAGVMQNPRHLVRRRGQEARLRCSPMKGHSHVYWYRQLPEEGLKFMVYLQKENIIDESGMPKERFSAEFPKEGPSILRIQQVVRGDSAAYFCASSQRQGQETQYFGPGTRLLVL.